The clone carrying this T cell receptor (beta chain) turned up a few times. Its target is not known. Pregnant or lactating patients were excluded, as were those with uncontrolled infection or other autoimmune disease. Each diagnosis was grounded in clinical symptoms, serum thyroxine and TRAb, thyroid ultrasound, and orbital computed tomography. From more than 8 ml of fresh peripheral blood, PBMCs were isolated. There were TCR beta CDR3 regions amplified from RNA transcripts. Researchers ran a first-round RT-PCR on the TCR CDR3 using the HTBI primer set. Each CDR3 protein is one row after TCRdb ran MiXCR on the multiplex PCR reads. The sample holds around 690,000 distinct CDR3 sequences; around 21% are singletons and the top ten take roughly a third. The data derive from a study of T cells in Graves' hyperthyroidism and ophthalmopathy. Study outcomes and limitations: Ophthalmopathy was model-predicted a median 6.5 months pre-onset.

The V end was cut by 0 bases, the J end by 7 bases, with 13 bases between. CDR3 length equals 14 residues. Per the germline V gene, CDR1 is LGHDT and CDR2 is YNNKEL (reference sequence). Specimen: blood. This sequence was found in a young man with Graves' ophthalmopathy. The chain recombines TRBV3-1 with TRBJ2-7, with a weak D call TRBD1 (6 bases). In nucleotides, the CDR3 is TGTGCCAGCAGCCAAGAAATTAACAGGGAGGAGCAGTACTTC. Its protein product is CASSQEINREEQYF.